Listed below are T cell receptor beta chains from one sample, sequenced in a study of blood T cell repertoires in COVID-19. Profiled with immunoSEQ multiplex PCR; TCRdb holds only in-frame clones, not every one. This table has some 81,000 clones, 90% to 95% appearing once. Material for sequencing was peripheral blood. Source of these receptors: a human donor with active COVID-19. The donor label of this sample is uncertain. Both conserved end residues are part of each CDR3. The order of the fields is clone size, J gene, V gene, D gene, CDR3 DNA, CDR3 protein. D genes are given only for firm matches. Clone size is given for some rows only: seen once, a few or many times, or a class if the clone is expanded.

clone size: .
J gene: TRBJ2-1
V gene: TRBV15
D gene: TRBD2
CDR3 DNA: TGTGCCACCAGCAGAGAGGTTACTAGCGGACACAATGAGCAGTTCTTC
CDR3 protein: CATSREVTSGHNEQFF

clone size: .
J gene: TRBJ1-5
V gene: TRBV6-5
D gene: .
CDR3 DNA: TGTGCCAGCAGCAGGGGAAACGATCAGCCCCAGCATTTT
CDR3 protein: CASSRGNDQPQHF

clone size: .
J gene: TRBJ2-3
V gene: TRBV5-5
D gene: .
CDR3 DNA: TGTGCCAGCAGTCCCGTTAGCACAGATACGCAGTATTTT
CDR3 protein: CASSPVSTDTQYF

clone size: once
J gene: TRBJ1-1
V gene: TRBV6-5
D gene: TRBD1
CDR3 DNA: TGTGCCAGCAGTACCGGGACAGGGGACACTGAAGCTTTCTTT
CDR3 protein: CASSTGTGDTEAFF

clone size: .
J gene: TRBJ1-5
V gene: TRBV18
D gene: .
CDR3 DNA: TGTGCCAGCTCCTCGGGGGGAGGCAATCAGCCCCAGCATTTT
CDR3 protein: CASSSGGGNQPQHF

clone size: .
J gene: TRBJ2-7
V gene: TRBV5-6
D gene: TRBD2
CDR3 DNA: TGTGCCAGCAGCGCGGGGGGCTCCTACGAGCAGTACTTC
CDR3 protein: CASSAGGSYEQYF

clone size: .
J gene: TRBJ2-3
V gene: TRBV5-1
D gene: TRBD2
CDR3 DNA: TGCGCCAGCAGCATATCTCTAGCGGGAGGGACAGATACGCAGTATTTT
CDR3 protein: CASSISLAGGTDTQYF

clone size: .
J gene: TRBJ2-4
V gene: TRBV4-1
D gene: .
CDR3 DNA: TGCGCCAGCAGCCAGGTTGCGGGGCCCGTAGCCAAAAACATTCAGTACTTC
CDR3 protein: CASSQVAGPVAKNIQYF

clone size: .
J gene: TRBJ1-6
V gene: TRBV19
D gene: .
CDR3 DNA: TGTGCCAGTAGTTTCCAGGGATCACCCCTCCACTTT
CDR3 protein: CASSFQGSPLHF

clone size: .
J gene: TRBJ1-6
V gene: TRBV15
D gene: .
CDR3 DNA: TGTGCCACCAGCAGAGATTATCAGGGGTCACCCCTCCACTTT
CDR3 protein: CATSRDYQGSPLHF

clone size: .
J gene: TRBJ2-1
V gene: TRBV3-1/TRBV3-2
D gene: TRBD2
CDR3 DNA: TGTGCCAGCAGCCGAGCGGGAGGGTTCTACAATGAGCAGTTCTTC
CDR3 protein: CASSRAGGFYNEQFF

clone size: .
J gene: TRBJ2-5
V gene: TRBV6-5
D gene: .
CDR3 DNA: TGTGCCAGCAGTTACTCGACGACACCACAAGAGACCCAGTACTTC
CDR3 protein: CASSYSTTPQETQYF

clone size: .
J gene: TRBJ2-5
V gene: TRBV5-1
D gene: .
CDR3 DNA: TGCGCCAGCAATATACAAGAGACCCAGTACTTC
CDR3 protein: CASNIQETQYF

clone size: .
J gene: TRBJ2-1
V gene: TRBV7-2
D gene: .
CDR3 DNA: TGTGCCAGCAGCACCATCATTGGAGGGCAAGTTGAGCAGTTCTTC
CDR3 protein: CASSTIIGGQVEQFF

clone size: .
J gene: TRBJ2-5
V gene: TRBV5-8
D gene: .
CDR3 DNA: TGTGCCAGCAGCGCACAGGGTTTGTTGGAGACCCAGTACTTC
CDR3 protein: CASSAQGLLETQYF

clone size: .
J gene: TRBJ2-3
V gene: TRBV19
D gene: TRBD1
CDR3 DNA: TGTGCCAGTAGTATCCGAGGACAGGGGGCTCCAGATACGCAGTATTTT
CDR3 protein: CASSIRGQGAPDTQYF

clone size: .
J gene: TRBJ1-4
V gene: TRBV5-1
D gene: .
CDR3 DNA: TGCGCCAGCAGCTTGGTGGCAGGGGAGGGTGAAAAACTGTTTTTT
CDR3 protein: CASSLVAGEGEKLFF

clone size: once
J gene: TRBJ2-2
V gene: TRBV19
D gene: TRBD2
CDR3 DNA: TGTGCCAGTTTTACCTCACTAAGGGGACTAGCGGGGACCAACACCGGGGAGCTGTTTTTT
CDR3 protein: CASFTSLRGLAGTNTGELFF

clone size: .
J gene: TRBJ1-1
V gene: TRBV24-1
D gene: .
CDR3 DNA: TGTGCCACCAGATCGGTCGAGACAGGAACTGAAGCTTTCTTT
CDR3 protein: CATRSVETGTEAFF

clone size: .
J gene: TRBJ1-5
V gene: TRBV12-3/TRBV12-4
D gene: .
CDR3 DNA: TGTGCCAGCAGTCGGGGAAGGGATCAGCCCCAGCATTTT
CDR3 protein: CASSRGRDQPQHF

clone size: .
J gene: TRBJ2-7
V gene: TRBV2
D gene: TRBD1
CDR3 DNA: TGTGCCACCACACGGGACAGGGGGGACGAGCAGTACTTC
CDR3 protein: CATTRDRGDEQYF

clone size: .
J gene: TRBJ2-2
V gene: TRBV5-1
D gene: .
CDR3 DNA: TGCGCCAGCAGCTTTCAAAACACCGGGGAGCTGTTTTTT
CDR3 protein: CASSFQNTGELFF

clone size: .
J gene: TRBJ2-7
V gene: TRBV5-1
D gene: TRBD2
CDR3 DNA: TGCGCCAGCAGCTTTAGCGGGGGGTCCTACGAGCAGTACTTC
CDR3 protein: CASSFSGGSYEQYF

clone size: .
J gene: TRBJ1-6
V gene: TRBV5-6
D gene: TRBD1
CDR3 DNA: TGTGCCAGCAGCTTAGTCGGGACAGGGTTCTCACCCCTCCACTTT
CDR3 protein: CASSLVGTGFSPLHF

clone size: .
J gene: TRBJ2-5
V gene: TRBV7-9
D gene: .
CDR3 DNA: TGTGCCAGCAGCCGACCGGGAGAGACCCAGTACTTC
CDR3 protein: CASSRPGETQYF

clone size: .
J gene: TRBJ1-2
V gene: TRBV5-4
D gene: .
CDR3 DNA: TGTGCCAGCAGCTTCGGCAGGGAATCCTATGGCTACACCTTC
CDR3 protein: CASSFGRESYGYTF

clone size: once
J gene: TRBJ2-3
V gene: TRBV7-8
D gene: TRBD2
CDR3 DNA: TGTGCCAGCAGCTTGGGTCGGGGGGTCACAGATACGCAGTATTTT
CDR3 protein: CASSLGRGVTDTQYF

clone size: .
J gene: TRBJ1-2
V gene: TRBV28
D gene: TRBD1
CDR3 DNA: TGTGCCAGCAGTACACAGACAGGGTTTGGCTACACCTTC
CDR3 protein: CASSTQTGFGYTF

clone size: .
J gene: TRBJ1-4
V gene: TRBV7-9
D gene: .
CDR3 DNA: TGTGCCAGCAGCTCCCTAGACGGAAAACTGTTTTTT
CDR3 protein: CASSSLDGKLFF